This T cell receptor (beta chain) was captured in a study of shared clonotypes between healthy human individuals. Overall study context: CD8 memory received one plate per donor, CD8 naive two, CD4 memory three and CD4 naive three.

Each subset's genomic DNA was split evenly across several immunoSEQ plates. The assay was immunoSEQ multiplex PCR, and TCRdb's table has in-frame clones only and misses some. The top ten clones hold roughly 0.62% of a sample with about 1.1 million clones, approximately 80% of them seen once. A CD45RA+ naive subset and a CD45RA-negative memory subset were split from CD4+ cells. The V segment lost 4 bases and the J segment 3 bases; nucleotides outside the gene matches: 8. CDR3 length: 15 residues. The germline V gene has CDR1 SGDLS and CDR2 YYNGEE. Sequencing input: memory CD4+ T cells from PBMCs. Subset in this sample: CD45RA-negative fraction. The V call is TRBV9, the J call TRBJ2-7; 9 bases are shared with TRBD2. This sequence originates from a man in his late teens or twenties in good health. Some clones in this sample may be carry-over from other donors' samples. Here the CDR3 reads CASSPSGGRVYEQYF. Here the CDR3 DNA reads TGTGCCAGCAGCCCCTCAGGCGGGAGGGTCTACGAGCAGTACTTC.